These 29 T cell receptor beta chains were all obtained from the same sample, sequenced in a study of technical replicates of blood from a few donors. Measured with immunoSEQ multiplex PCR; TCRdb has only the in-frame clones, and not every one. The sample has tens of thousands of clones; over 95% are singletons. What was sequenced was T cells isolated from PBMCs. The receptors were sampled from a human donor in good health.

The rearrangement links TRBV2 to TRBJ1-4, with D possibly matching TRBD1 (6 bases). V was clipped by 4 bases and J by 6 bases, with 15 bases between them. The germline gives CDR1 SNHLY, CDR2 FYNNEI. The CDR3 totals 15 residues. CDR3 DNA sequence: TGTGCCAGCAGTGCGGGGCAGGGGCGATATGAAAAACTGTTTTTT. This codes for CASSAGQGRYEKLFF.

This sequence joins TRBV18 and TRBJ2-5, with TRBD2 identical over 7 bases. Germline lookup yields CDR1 KGHSH and CDR2 LQKENI. CDR3 size: 13 residues. Germline trimming cut 0 bases from V and 5 bases from J; bases unmatched to any gene: 0. CDR3: CASSPPGRETQYF. The CDR3 DNA reads TGTGCCAGCTCACCACCCGGGAGGGAGACCCAGTACTTC. Based on the CDR3 plus reference TRBV18 and TRBJ2-5, the full variable domain is NAGVMQNPRHLVRRRGQEARLRCSPMKGHSHVYWYRQLPEEGLKFMVYLQKENIIDESGMPKERFSAEFPKEGPSILRIQQVVRGDSAAYFCASSPPGRETQYFGPGTRLLVL.

The chain links TRBV5-6 to TRBJ2-1; 10 positions match TRBD2. The ends lost 3 bases at V and 1 base at J; junction bases unmatched: 4. The CDR3 consists of 16 residues. Germline loops: CDR1 SGHDT, CDR2 YYEEEE. CDR3 DNA sequence: TGTGCCAGCAGCTCCATTAGCGGGAGGTCCTACAATGAGCAGTTCTTC. Its protein is CASSSISGRSYNEQFF.

This clone appeared once. V gene TRBV4-1 combines with J gene TRBJ2-5, with D tentatively TRBD1 (5 bases). The CDR3 is 14 residues long. Germline V gene sequence: CDR1 MGHRA, CDR2 YSYEKL. V was trimmed by 4 bases and J by 4 bases, leaving 13 bases between them. CDR3 in amino acids: CASSPKAGIETQYF. Written as DNA, the CDR3 is TGCGCCAGCAGCCCAAAGGCAGGGATAGAGACCCAGTACTTC.

The chain links TRBV19 to TRBJ1-1, with D perhaps matching TRBD1 (6 bases). V lost 8 bases and J lost 6, with 13 bases in between. The CDR3 covers 12 residues. Per germline, CDR1 LNHDA and CDR2 SQIVND (reference sequence). CDR3 DNA: TGTGCCAGTTTTGGGGGGGGCTCTGAAGCTTTCTTT. It specifies CASFGGGSEAFF.

This chain joins TRBV20-1 and TRBJ1-2; weak D call: TRBD1 (6 bases). Germline CDR1 DFQATT, CDR2 SNEGSKA (reference sequence). V lost 4 bases to trimming and J lost 8 bases, with 11 bases between them. The CDR3 totals 11 residues. This CDR3 is CSAITGRGYTF. The DNA of the CDR3 is TGCAGTGCTATAACAGGGAGAGGCTACACCTTC.

The rearrangement links TRBV7-6 to TRBJ2-7, with 14 bases identical to TRBD2. V lost 1 base to trimming and J lost 5 bases; unmatched junction nucleotides: 4. The CDR3 loop spans 16 amino acids. Germline lookup yields CDR1 SGHVS and CDR2 FNYEAQ. The CDR3: CASSLVGTSGSNEQYF. The CDR3 coding sequence is TGTGCCAGCAGCTTAGTCGGGACTAGCGGGAGTAACGAGCAGTACTTC.

This sequence joins TRBV6-5 and TRBJ2-2, with a tentative D call TRBD1 (6 bases). Germline assignment: CDR1 MNHEY and CDR2 SVGAGI. CDR3 length: 14 residues. V lost 2 bases and J lost 5, with 9 bases in between. In DNA, the CDR3 is TGTGCCAGCAGTTACGCAGGGGAAACCGGGGAGCTGTTTTTT. It specifies CASSYAGETGELFF.

This chain joins TRBV28 and TRBJ2-3; 12 bases align to TRBD1. Germline loops: CDR1 MDHEN, CDR2 SYDVKM. CDR3 size: 16 residues. Losses at the gene ends were 5 bases for V and 5 bases for J; bases not matched to a gene: 8. In DNA form, the CDR3 reads TGTGCCAGCAGTATCCCCGGGACAGGGGGCGTAGATACGCAGTATTTT. It is translated as CASSIPGTGGVDTQYF.

J is TRBJ1-4 and V is TRBV5-6, with D perhaps TRBD1 (6 bases). V was pared by 2 bases and J by 8 bases, with 13 bases between. Germline values: CDR1 SGHDT, CDR2 YYEEEE. The CDR3 consists of 14 residues. The CDR3 bases are TGTGCCAGCAGCTTTAAACAGGGATGGGAAAAACTGTTTTTT. It yields the protein CASSFKQGWEKLFF.

The chain combines TRBV5-1 with TRBJ2-7; D call uncertain. Trimming took off 4 bases at V and 2 bases at J, with 13 bases between the two ends. Germline values: CDR1 SGHRS, CDR2 YFSETQ. This CDR3 contains 14 residues. This CDR3 is CASSPERVTYEQYF. Here the CDR3 DNA reads TGCGCCAGCAGCCCCGAACGGGTCACCTACGAGCAGTACTTC.

The chain joins TRBV7-9 to TRBJ1-2; D uncertain. From germline, CDR1 is SEHNR and CDR2 FQNEAQ (reference sequence). The V gene lost 0 bases and the J gene lost 7 bases, with 15 bases spanning the gap. This CDR3 region has 15 residues. The CDR3 nucleotides are TGTGCCAGCAGCTTAGCGCACAGCCCGCTGGCTGGCTACACCTTC. Encoded protein: CASSLAHSPLAGYTF.

The DNA of the CDR3 is TGCGCCAGCAGCCAAGATAGACTTACTGAAGCTTTCTTT. Protein sequence: CASSQDRLTEAFF. The chain joins TRBV4-3 to TRBJ1-1; no reliable D call. V was clipped by 0 bases and J by 5 bases, with 7 bases between them. The CDR3 is 13 residues long. The germline gives CDR1 LGHNA, CDR2 YSLEER.

The gene calls are TRBV28 and TRBJ2-3; 8 bases map to TRBD2. V gave up 3 bases and J gave up 5 bases; unmatched junction bases: 7. The CDR3 spans 15 residues. Germline-derived CDR1 and CDR2 are MDHEN and SYDVKM. CDR3 in DNA: TGTGCCAGCAGTTTGTTACGGGAGGGCGGAGATACGCAGTATTTT. This codes for CASSLLREGGDTQYF.

V gene TRBV10-3 combines with J gene TRBJ2-7; the match to TRBD2 covers 8 bases. The V and J ends lost 5 bases and 4 bases, in that order; junction bases with no gene match: 4. The CDR3 has 13 residues. Germline V gene lookup returns CDR1 ENHRY and CDR2 SYGVKD. The CDR3 spells CAISTGGRYEQYF. The CDR3 DNA follows: TGTGCCATCAGTACTGGCGGGAGGTACGAGCAGTACTTC.

The rearrangement uses TRBV19 and TRBJ1-1; no reliable D call. Germline lookup yields CDR1 LNHDA and CDR2 SQIVND (reference sequence). The CDR3 consists of 14 residues. V shed 7 bases and J shed 1 base, with 13 bases lying between them. The CDR3 nucleotides are TGTGCCAGTAAGGTACCGGGGTGGAACACTGAAGCTTTCTTT. This codes for CASKVPGWNTEAFF.

J is TRBJ2-5 and V is TRBV15; the D gene is possibly TRBD2 (6 bases). The ends were cut back, 1 base at V and 5 bases at J, with 11 bases in the middle. Germline V gene data show CDR1 as LNHNV and CDR2 as YYDKDF (reference sequence). The CDR3 spans 14 residues. The CDR3 sequence is CATSRVTGDETQYF. CDR3 in DNA: TGTGCCACCAGCAGAGTAACGGGGGACGAGACCCAGTACTTC.

The genes are TRBV6-5 and TRBJ1-4, with a weak D call TRBD1 (5 bases). V lost 5 bases and J lost 0, with 10 bases in between. Germline V gives CDR1 MNHEY, CDR2 SVGAGI. The CDR3 consists of 15 residues. The CDR3 coding sequence is TGTGCCAGCAGTACGTTAGGGGCAACTAATGAAAAACTGTTTTTT. Its protein product is CASSTLGATNEKLFF.

The chain couples TRBV2 to TRBJ1-2, with 7 bases matching TRBD1. V was clipped by 1 base and J by 4 bases; unmatched bases: 6. Germline V gives CDR1 SNHLY, CDR2 FYNNEI. The CDR3 is 15 amino acids. The CDR3 loop reads CASSEGQGGPYGYTF. The CDR3 DNA is TGTGCCAGCAGTGAAGGACAGGGTGGTCCCTATGGCTACACCTTC.

The chain couples TRBV27 to TRBJ2-2; D uncertain. Between the trimmed V and J ends, which lost 2 bases and 3 bases, there was a span of 10 bases. This CDR3 is built from 15 residues. Germline CDR1 is MNHEY and CDR2 is SMNVEV (reference sequence). The CDR3 DNA reads TGTGCCAGCAGTTTAACCAGACATGACACCGGGGAGCTGTTTTTT. It specifies CASSLTRHDTGELFF.

This clone was seen a handful of times. The chain carries TRBV5-1 and TRBJ1-1; a weak D match, TRBD1 (5 bases). The CDR3 loop spans 15 amino acids. Per the germline V gene, CDR1 is SGHRS and CDR2 is YFSETQ. V lost 1 base and J lost 1, with 11 bases in between. CDR3 in amino acids: CASSLRRGTNTEAFF. CDR3 DNA: TGCGCCAGCAGCTTGCGTAGGGGAACGAACACTGAAGCTTTCTTT.

The V and J genes are TRBV9 and TRBJ1-2; TRBD1 might be the D (5 bases). Germline V gene sequence: CDR1 SGDLS, CDR2 YYNGEE. V lost 4 bases and J lost 4, with 17 bases in between. This CDR3 has 15 amino acids. The CDR3 bases are TGTGCCAGCAGCCCGGGGGGAGGGTCTAGCTATGGCTACACCTTC. This gives the protein CASSPGGGSSYGYTF.

The chain joins TRBV9 to TRBJ2-3, with TRBD1 as a possible D gene (5 bases). Germline V gives CDR1 SGDLS, CDR2 YYNGEE. This CDR3 has 15 residues. Trimming shortened V by 4 bases and J by 2 bases, and 14 bases separated the two germline ends. The CDR3 bases are TGTGCCAGCAGCCCCGAAGGGGTTACCACAGATACGCAGTATTTT. Amino acid sequence: CASSPEGVTTDTQYF.

J is TRBJ1-2 and V is TRBV4-1; D not resolved. This CDR3 region has 16 residues. The V end was cut by 2 bases, the J end by 0 bases, with 13 bases between. Per the germline V gene, CDR1 is MGHRA and CDR2 is YSYEKL. CDR3 residues: CASSQSRTAPNYGYTF. CDR3 coding DNA: TGCGCCAGCAGCCAAAGCCGTACAGCTCCTAACTATGGCTACACCTTC.

V is TRBV5-5 and J is TRBJ1-1; weak D call: TRBD1 (6 bases). Germline V gene lookup returns CDR1 SGHKS and CDR2 YYEKEE (reference sequence). The germline V and J ends were trimmed by 0 bases and 5 bases, with 8 bases remaining between them. This CDR3 region has 13 residues. The CDR3 spells CASSLAGETEAFF. The CDR3 bases are TGTGCCAGCAGCTTGGCAGGGGAAACTGAAGCTTTCTTT. Filled out from reference TRBV5-5 and TRBJ1-1, the complete variable domain reads DAGVTQSPTHLIKTRGQQVTLRCSPISGHKSVSWYQQVLGQGPQFIFQYYEKEERGRGNFPDRFSARQFPNYSSELNVNALLLGDSALYLCASSLAGETEAFFGQGTRLTVV.

CDR3 sequence reads: CASSNGQGSETQYF. As DNA, the CDR3 is TGCGCCAGCAGTAACGGACAGGGGAGCGAGACCCAGTACTTC. The chain joins TRBV5-1 to TRBJ2-5; TRBD1 aligns across 9 bases. This CDR3 is 14 amino acids long. With 5 bases clipped from V and 5 bases from J, the junction kept 7 bases outside the gene matches. CDR1 SGHRS and CDR2 YFSETQ come from the germline V gene.

This chain connects TRBV29-1 to TRBJ1-4; no reliable D call. Germline V CDR1 and CDR2: SQVTM, ANQGSEA. Trimming cost V 5 bases and J 0 bases, with 13 bases left between them. The CDR3 has 15 residues. The DNA of the CDR3 is TGCAGCGTTCTCTTCTCCTACCCAACTAATGAAAAACTGTTTTTT. It translates to CSVLFSYPTNEKLFF.

V and J are TRBV2 and TRBJ2-5, with 9 bases aligning to TRBD1. The CDR3 is 13 residues long. V shed 8 bases, J shed 5 bases, and the junction held 6 bases outside the gene matches. Germline CDR1 and CDR2: SNHLY and FYNNEI. The CDR3 spells CASGGQGPETQYF. Here the CDR3 DNA reads TGTGCCAGCGGGGGACAGGGTCCTGAGACCCAGTACTTC.

V usage is TRBV10-1 and J usage is TRBJ2-7; weak D call: TRBD2 (5 bases). The CDR3 extends over 14 amino acids. Trimming cost V 4 bases and J 3 bases, with 13 bases left between them. Germline loops: CDR1 WNHNN, CDR2 SYGVQD (reference sequence). The CDR3 spells CASSASLEIYEQYF. In DNA, the CDR3 is TGCGCCAGCAGTGCGTCACTAGAGATCTACGAGCAGTACTTC.